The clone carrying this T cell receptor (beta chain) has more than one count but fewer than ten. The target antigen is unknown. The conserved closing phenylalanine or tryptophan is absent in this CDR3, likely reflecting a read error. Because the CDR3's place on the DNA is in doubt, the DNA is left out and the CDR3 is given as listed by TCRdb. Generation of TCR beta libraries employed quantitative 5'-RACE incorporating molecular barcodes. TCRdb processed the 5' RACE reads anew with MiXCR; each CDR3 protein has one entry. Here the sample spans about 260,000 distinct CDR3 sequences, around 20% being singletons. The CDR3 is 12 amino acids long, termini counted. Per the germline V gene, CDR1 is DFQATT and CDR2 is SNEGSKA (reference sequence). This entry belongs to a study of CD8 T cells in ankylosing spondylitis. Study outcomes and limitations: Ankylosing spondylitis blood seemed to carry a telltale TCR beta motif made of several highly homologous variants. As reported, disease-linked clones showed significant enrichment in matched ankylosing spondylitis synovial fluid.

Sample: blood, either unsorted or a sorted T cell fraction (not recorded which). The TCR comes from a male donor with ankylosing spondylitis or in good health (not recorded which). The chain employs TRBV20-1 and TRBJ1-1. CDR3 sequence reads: CSASVKGRSAGV.